These 13 T cell receptor beta chains share one sample of origin, sequenced in a study of blood T cells in healthy people across ages. PCR was performed a second time for 7 to 11 cycles using a sample-barcoded 5' primer and a J-beta primer mix. TCRdb re-called the 5' RACE reads with MiXCR, one entry per CDR3 protein. The sample consists of 950,000 to 1,200,000 distinct CDR3 sequences, 30% to 40% of them appearing once. The source material was blood. The receptors were gathered from a man aged 18 to 30 in good health.

The chain couples TRBV20-1 to TRBJ2-3; TRBD2 might be the D (6 bases). V lost 6 bases and J lost 0, with 10 bases in between. The CDR3 covers 13 residues. The germline V gene encodes CDR1 DFQATT and CDR2 SNEGSKA (reference sequence). This CDR3 reads CSARDLSTDTQYF. CDR3 coding DNA: TGCAGTGCGCGGGACTTGAGCACAGATACGCAGTATTTT.

This clonotype has more than one count but fewer than ten. The rearrangement links TRBV9 to TRBJ2-3; 15 positions agree with TRBD2. This CDR3 has 16 amino acids. J lost 5 bases, V lost 3 bases, and 4 bases had no gene match. Germline loops: CDR1 SGDLS, CDR2 YYNGEE. The chain's CDR3 is CASSEGTSGGQDTQYF. CDR3 coding DNA: TGTGCCAGCAGCGAGGGGACTAGCGGGGGGCAAGATACGCAGTATTTT. Full variable domain (missing parts from reference TRBV9 and TRBJ2-3): DSGVTQTPKHLITATGQRVTLRCSPRSGDLSVYWYQQSLDQGLQFLIQYYNGEERAKGNILERFSAQQFPDLHSELNLSSLELGDSALYFCASSEGTSGGQDTQYFGPGTRLTVL.

This clonotype was counted a single time. The chain combines TRBV5-5 with TRBJ2-7, with 7 bases matching TRBD1. Trimming cost V 0 bases and J 7 bases; bases outside gene matches: 10. The CDR3 contains 15 residues. The V gene's germline CDR1 is SGHKS and CDR2 YYEKEE (reference sequence). The CDR3 coding sequence is TGTGCCAGCAGCTTGGCCGGGACAGTGAAAAATGAGCAGTACTTC. The encoded protein is CASSLAGTVKNEQYF. Using reference TRBV5-5 and TRBJ2-7 for the parts outside the CDR3, the full variable domain is DAGVTQSPTHLIKTRGQQVTLRCSPISGHKSVSWYQQVLGQGPQFIFQYYEKEERGRGNFPDRFSARQFPNYSSELNVNALLLGDSALYLCASSLAGTVKNEQYFGPGTRLTVT.

In this sample, this clonotype turned up a few times. The V and J genes are TRBV20-1 and TRBJ1-2; D is undetermined. V lost 0 bases and J 1 base, leaving 9 bases between the germline ends. CDR1 is DFQATT and CDR2 is SNEGSKA in the germline V gene (reference sequence). The CDR3 extends over 14 amino acids. The CDR3 sequence: CSARETRLNYGYTF. CDR3 nucleotides: TGCAGTGCTAGAGAGACCAGGCTTAACTATGGCTACACCTTC.

The rearrangement joins TRBV20-1 to TRBJ2-3; maybe TRBD1 (6 bases). This CDR3 is built from 17 residues. V dropped 3 bases and J dropped 4 bases, with 23 bases sitting between them. The V gene's germline CDR1 is DFQATT and CDR2 SNEGSKA (reference sequence). CDR3 nucleotide sequence: TGCAGTGCTAGGGAAACTACCGGGACACTTCCACCAGATACGCAGTATTTT. It is translated as CSARETTGTLPPDTQYF.

The genes are TRBV12-3 or TRBV12-4 and TRBJ2-4; D is unclear. The J call is uncertain, as TRBJ2-7 better fits the DNA end. The length of the CDR3 is 12 residues. In nucleotides, the CDR3 is TGTGCCAGCAGTTTTAGCCGTACCGAGCAGTACTTC. Amino acids: CASSFSRTEQYF.

The V gene is TRBV30, the J gene TRBJ1-2, with TRBD1 as a possible D gene (5 bases). The length of the CDR3 is 13 residues. Trimming took 3 bases from V and 4 from J, leaving 12 bases between them. Germline values: CDR1 GTSNPN, CDR2 SVGIG (reference sequence). The CDR3 DNA follows: TGTGCCTGGAGACCCCCCCAGGGCTATGGCTACACCTTC. Translating gives CAWRPPQGYGYTF.

This chain connects TRBV20-1 to TRBJ1-1; the match to TRBD1 covers 7 bases. The trim removed 2 bases at V and 6 bases at J, leaving 3 bases unmatched. The CDR3 sequence is 12 residues long. The V gene's germline CDR1 is DFQATT and CDR2 SNEGSKA (reference sequence). CDR3 DNA sequence: TGCAGTGCTAGACAGGGGGTGGCTGAAGCTTTCTTT. Amino acid sequence: CSARQGVAEAFF.

As regards this clonotype: The junction differs from germline at one of its ends, possibly a read error. The chain uses TRBV5-1 and TRBJ2-1; unclear D gene. The CDR3 has 15 residues. Looked up from germline, CDR1 is SGHRS and CDR2 is YFSETQ. The CDR3 region has the DNA TGCGCCAGCAGTAAAAGTAGGCCGTCCTACAATGTGCAGTTCTTC. Translated, it gives CASSKSRPSYNVQFF.

This clonotype came up many times. This chain connects TRBV6-6 to TRBJ1-2; 9 nucleotides match TRBD1. The CDR3 loop spans 15 amino acids. CDR1 is MNHNY, CDR2 SVGAGI, per germline (reference sequence). Losses at the gene ends were 6 bases for V and 2 bases for J; bases not matched to a gene: 7. The CDR3 loop is CASRPPGQGNYGYTF. In DNA form, the CDR3 reads TGTGCCAGCAGACCGCCGGGACAGGGAAACTATGGCTACACCTTC.

This clonotype has only a few counts. The chain has TRBV11-3 and TRBJ2-2; 8 bases are a match to TRBD2. Looked up from germline, CDR1 is SGHNT and CDR2 is YENEEA. The CDR3 length is 13 residues. Unmatched junction bases numbered 0, after V lost 6 bases and J lost 3 bases. CDR3 in amino acids: CASSSGDTGELFF. The CDR3 DNA follows: TGTGCCAGCAGTAGCGGGGACACCGGGGAGCTGTTTTTT.

This clonotype appeared many times. The rearrangement joins TRBV12-3 or TRBV12-4 to TRBJ2-3; 7 nucleotides align to TRBD1. V shed 6 bases, J shed 0 bases, and the junction held 3 bases outside the gene matches. The CDR3 consists of 14 residues. CDR3 in amino acids: CASSPGGSTDTQYF. The CDR3 DNA reads as TGTGCCAGCAGCCCAGGGGGTAGCACAGATACGCAGTATTTT.

This chain connects TRBV9 to TRBJ1-1; 8 bases match TRBD1. The CDR3 contains 18 residues. The V segment lost 4 bases and the J segment 7 bases; nucleotides outside the gene matches: 21. Germline V gene sequence: CDR1 SGDLS, CDR2 YYNGEE. The CDR3 DNA sequence: TGTGCCAGCAGCCCCCCAAGTGAGGCAGGGGGCCAATACGGTGAAGCTTTCTTT. This sequence encodes CASSPPSEAGGQYGEAFF.